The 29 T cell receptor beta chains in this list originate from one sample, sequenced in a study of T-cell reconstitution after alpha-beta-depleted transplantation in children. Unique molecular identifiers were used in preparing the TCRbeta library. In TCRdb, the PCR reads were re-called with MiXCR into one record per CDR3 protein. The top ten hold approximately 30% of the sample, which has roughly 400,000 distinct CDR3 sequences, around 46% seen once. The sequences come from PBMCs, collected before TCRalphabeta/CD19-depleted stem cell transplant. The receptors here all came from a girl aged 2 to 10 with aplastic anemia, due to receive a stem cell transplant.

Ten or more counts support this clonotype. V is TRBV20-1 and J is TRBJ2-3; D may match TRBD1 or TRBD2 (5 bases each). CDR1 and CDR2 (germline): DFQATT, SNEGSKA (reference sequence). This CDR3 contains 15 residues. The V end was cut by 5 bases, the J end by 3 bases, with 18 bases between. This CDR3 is CSAENRDRGTDTQYF. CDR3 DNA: TGCAGTGCTGAAAACCGGGACCGAGGGACAGATACGCAGTATTTT.

The DNA of the CDR3 is TGTGCCAGCAGTTTAGTGACAGGGGTAGAGACCCAGTACTTC. It is translated as CASSLVTGVETQYF. The chain recombines TRBV12-3 or TRBV12-4 with TRBJ2-5, with TRBD1 matching over 8 bases. CDR3 size: 14 residues. The J segment lost 4 bases and the V segment lost 1 base, leaving 2 bases of the junction unmatched.

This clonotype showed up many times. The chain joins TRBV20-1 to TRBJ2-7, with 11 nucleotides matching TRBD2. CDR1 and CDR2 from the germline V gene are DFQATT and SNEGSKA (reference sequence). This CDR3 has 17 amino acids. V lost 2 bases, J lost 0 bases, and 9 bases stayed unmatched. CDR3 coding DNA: TGCAGTGCTAGACCTGAACTAGCGGGAGTCCTCTCCTACGAGCAGTACTTC. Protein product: CSARPELAGVLSYEQYF.

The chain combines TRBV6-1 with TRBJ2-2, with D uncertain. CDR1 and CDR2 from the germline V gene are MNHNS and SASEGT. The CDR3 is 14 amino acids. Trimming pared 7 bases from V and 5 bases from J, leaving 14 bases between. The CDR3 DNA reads TGTGCCAGCAACCCCTCACAGAGAACCGGGGAGCTGTTTTTT. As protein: CASNPSQRTGELFF.

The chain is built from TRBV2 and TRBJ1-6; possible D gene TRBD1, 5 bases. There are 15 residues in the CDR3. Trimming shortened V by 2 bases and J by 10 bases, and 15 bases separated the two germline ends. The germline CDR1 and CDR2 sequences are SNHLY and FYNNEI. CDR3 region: CASSEKVWGSSPLHF. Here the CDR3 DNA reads TGTGCCAGCAGTGAAAAGGTTTGGGGGTCGTCACCCCTCCACTTT.

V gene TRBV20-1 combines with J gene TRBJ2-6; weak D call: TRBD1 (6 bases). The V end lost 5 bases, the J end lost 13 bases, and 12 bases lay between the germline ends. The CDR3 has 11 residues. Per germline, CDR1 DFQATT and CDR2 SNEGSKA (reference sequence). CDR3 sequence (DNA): TGCAGTGCTTTCAAGGGGGAGGTCCTGACTTTC. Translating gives CSAFKGEVLTF.

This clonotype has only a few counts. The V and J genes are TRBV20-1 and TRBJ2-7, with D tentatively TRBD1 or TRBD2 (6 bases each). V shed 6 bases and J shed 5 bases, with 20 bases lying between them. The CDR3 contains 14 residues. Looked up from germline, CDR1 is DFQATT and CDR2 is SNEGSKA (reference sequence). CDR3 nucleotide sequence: TGCAGTGCCCCACAACCCGGTAGGGGGGACGAGCAGTACTTC. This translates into CSAPQPGRGDEQYF.

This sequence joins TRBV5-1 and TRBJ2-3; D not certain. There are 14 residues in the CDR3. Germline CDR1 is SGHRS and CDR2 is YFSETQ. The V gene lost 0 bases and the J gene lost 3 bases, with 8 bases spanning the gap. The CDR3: CASSLVGQTDTQYF. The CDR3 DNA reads TGCGCCAGCAGCTTGGTTGGTCAGACAGATACGCAGTATTTT.

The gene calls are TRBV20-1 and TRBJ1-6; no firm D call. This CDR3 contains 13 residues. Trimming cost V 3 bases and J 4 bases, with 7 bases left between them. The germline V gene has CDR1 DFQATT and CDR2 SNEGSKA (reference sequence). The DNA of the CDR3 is TGCAGTGCTAGGGCCCTGTATAATTCACCCCTCCACTTT. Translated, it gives CSARALYNSPLHF.

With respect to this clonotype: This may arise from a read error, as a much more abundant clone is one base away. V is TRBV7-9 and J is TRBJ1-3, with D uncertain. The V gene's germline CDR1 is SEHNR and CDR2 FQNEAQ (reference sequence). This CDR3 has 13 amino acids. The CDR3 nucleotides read TGTGACAGCAGCCACTCAACAGGAAACACCATATATTTT. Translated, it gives CDSSHSTGNTIYF.

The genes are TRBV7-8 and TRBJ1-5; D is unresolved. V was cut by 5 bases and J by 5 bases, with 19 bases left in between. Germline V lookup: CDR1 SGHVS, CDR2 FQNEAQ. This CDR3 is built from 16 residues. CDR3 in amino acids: CASSNQRAGSDQPQHF. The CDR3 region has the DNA TGTGCCAGCAGCAACCAACGGGCCGGGAGTGATCAGCCCCAGCATTTT.

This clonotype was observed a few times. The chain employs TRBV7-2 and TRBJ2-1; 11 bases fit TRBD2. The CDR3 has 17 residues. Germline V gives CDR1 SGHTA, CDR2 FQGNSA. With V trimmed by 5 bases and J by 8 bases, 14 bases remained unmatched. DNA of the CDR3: TGTGCCAGCAGCCTAAAGGCTAGCGGGGGGAGGGGGGATGAGCAGTTCTTC. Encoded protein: CASSLKASGGRGDEQFF.

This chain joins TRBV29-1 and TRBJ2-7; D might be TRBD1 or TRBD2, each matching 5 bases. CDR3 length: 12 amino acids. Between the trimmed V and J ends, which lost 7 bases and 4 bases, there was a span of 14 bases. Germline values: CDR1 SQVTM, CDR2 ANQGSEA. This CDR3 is CSASRGVYEQYF. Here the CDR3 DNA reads TGCAGCGCATCACGAGGGGTATACGAGCAGTACTTC.

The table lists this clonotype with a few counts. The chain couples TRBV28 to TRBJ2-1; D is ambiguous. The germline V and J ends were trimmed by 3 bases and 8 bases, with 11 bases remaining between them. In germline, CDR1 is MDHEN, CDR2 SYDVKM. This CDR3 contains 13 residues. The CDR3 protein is CASSFSTGDEQFF. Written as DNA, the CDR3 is TGTGCCAGCAGTTTTTCGACTGGAGATGAGCAGTTCTTC. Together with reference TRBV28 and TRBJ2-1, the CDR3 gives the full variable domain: DVKVTQSSRYLVKRTGEKVFLECVQDMDHENMFWYRQDPGLGLRLIYFSYDVKMKEKGDIPEGYSVSREKKERFSLILESASTNQTSMYLCASSFSTGDEQFFGPGTRLTVL.

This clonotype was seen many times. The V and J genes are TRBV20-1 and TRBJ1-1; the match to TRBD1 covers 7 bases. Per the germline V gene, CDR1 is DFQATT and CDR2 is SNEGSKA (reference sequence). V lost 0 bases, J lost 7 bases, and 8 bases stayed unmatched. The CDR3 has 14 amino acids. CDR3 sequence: CSARDRPGGSEAFF. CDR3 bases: TGCAGTGCTAGAGATCGTCCAGGGGGAAGTGAAGCTTTCTTT.

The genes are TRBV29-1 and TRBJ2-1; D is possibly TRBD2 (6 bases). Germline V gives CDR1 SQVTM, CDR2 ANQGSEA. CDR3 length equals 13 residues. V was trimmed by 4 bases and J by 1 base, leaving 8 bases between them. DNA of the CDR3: TGCAGCGTTGGCGGGGTGTCCTACAATGAGCAGTTCTTC. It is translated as CSVGGVSYNEQFF.

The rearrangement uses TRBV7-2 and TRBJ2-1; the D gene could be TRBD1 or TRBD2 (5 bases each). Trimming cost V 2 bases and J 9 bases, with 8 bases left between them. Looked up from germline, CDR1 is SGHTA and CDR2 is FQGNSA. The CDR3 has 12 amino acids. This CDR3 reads CASSLYGGEQFF. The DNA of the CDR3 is TGTGCCAGCAGCTTATATGGGGGTGAGCAGTTCTTC.

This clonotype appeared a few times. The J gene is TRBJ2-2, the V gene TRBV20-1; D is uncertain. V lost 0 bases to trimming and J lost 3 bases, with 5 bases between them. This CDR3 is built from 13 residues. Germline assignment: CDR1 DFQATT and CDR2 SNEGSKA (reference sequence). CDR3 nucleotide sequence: TGCAGTGCTAGAGATTGGTACACCGGGGAGCTGTTTTTT. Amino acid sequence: CSARDWYTGELFF.

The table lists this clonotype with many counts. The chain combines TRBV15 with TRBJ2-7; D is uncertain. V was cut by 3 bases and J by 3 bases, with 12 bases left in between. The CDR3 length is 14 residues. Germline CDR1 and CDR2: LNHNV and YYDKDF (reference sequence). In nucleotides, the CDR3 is TGTGCCACCAGCAGCGGACCGAGCAACTACGAGCAGTACTTC. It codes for CATSSGPSNYEQYF.

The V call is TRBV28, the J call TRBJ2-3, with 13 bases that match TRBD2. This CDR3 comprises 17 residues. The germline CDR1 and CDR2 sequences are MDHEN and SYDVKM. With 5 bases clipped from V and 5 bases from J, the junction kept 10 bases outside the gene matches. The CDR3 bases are TGTGCCAGCAGTCCACTAGGACTAGCGGGGGCGGAAGATACGCAGTATTTT. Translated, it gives CASSPLGLAGAEDTQYF.

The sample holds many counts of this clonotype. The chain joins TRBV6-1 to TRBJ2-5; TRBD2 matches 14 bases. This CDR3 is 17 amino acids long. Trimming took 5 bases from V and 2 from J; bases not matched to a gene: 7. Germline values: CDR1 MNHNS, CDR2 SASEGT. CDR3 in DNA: TGTGCCAGCAGTACCTATAGACTAGCGGGAGGGCAAGAGACCCAGTACTTC. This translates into CASSTYRLAGGQETQYF.

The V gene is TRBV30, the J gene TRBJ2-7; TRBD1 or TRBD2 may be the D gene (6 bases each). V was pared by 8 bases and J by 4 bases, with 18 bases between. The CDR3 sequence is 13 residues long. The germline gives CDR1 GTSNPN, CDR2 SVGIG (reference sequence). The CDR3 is CAHSHREEYEQYF. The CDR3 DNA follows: TGTGCCCACTCCCACAGGGAGGAGTACGAGCAGTACTTC.

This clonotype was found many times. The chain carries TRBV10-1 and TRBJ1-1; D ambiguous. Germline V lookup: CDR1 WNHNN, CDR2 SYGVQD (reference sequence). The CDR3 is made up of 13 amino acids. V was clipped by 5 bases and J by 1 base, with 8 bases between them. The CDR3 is CASSLQPNTEAFF. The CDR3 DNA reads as TGCGCCAGCAGTTTACAGCCGAACACTGAAGCTTTCTTT.

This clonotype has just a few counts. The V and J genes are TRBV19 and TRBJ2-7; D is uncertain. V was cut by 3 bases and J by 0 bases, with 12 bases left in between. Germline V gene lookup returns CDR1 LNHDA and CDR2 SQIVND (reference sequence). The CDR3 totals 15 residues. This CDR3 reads CASSIGPRSSYEQYF. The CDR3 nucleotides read TGTGCCAGTAGTATCGGACCCAGGAGCTCCTACGAGCAGTACTTC.

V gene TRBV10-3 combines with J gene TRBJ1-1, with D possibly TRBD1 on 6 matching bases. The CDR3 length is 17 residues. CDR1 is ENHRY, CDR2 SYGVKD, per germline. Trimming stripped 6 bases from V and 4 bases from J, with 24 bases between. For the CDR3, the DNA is TGTGCCATCAGGGATCCATACCAGGGGACCCAAACCACTGAAGCTTTCTTT. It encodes CAIRDPYQGTQTTEAFF.

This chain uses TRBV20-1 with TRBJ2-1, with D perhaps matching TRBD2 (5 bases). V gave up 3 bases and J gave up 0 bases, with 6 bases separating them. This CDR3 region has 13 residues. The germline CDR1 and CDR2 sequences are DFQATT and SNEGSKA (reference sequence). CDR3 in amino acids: CSASRGSYNEQFF. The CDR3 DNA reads TGCAGTGCTAGCCGGGGCTCCTACAATGAGCAGTTCTTC.

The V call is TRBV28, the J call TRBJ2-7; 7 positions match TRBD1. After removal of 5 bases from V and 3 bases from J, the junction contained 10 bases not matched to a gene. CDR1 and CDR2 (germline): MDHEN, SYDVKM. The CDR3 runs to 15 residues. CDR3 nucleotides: TGTGCCAGCAGTAGATTAAGGGCAGGGGGCTACGAGCAGTACTTC. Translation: CASSRLRAGGYEQYF.

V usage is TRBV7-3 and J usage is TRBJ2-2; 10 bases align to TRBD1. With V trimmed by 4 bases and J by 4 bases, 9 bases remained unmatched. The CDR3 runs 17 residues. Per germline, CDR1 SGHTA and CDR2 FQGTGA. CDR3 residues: CASSSQGGQGRTGELFF. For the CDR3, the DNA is TGTGCCAGCAGCTCCCAGGGGGGACAGGGGCGCACCGGGGAGCTGTTTTTT.

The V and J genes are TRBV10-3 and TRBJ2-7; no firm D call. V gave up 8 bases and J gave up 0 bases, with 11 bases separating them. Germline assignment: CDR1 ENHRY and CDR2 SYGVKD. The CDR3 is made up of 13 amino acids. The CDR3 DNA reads TGTGCCATCGCCATTGACAACTCCTACGAGCAGTACTTC. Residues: CAIAIDNSYEQYF.